This is a list of T cell receptor beta chains from one sample in a study of T cell responses to AZD1222 COVID-19 vaccine. Repertoires were generated with immunoSEQ multiplex PCR, while TCRdb's copy carries only in-frame clones and drops some. This table holds over 120,000 clones, 80% to 90% found once. The starting material was peripheral blood, obtained on day 0 of AZD1222 vaccination. The origin of the receptors is an adult in good health. The CDR3 runs from the conserved cysteine through the conserved F or W. A D gene is named only where the DNA matches it firmly. Only some rows state a clone size, as once, few, many or a class for expanded clones.

j_call clone_size cdr3_length d_call v_call cdr3_nt cdr3_aa
TRBJ2-1 - 15 TRBD2 TRBV6-1 TGTGCCAGCAGTGAACCTAGCGGGGGTAACAATGAGCAGTTCTTC CASSEPSGGNNEQFF
TRBJ1-5 once 15 TRBD1 TRBV6-5 TGTGCCAGCAGTAGCCGGGGACAGGGCAATCAGCCCCAGCATTTT CASSSRGQGNQPQHF
TRBJ1-4 - 14 - TRBV14 TGTGCCAGCAGCCAAGCCGCAACTAATGAAAAACTGTTTTTT CASSQAATNEKLFF
TRBJ2-3 - 13 - TRBV11-3 TGTGCCAGCAGCTTAGGGTTCACAGATACGCAGTATTTT CASSLGFTDTQYF
TRBJ2-1 few 16 TRBD2 TRBV7-8 TGTGCCAGCAGCTCCGGACTAGCGGGATCTTACAATGAGCAGTTCTTC CASSSGLAGSYNEQFF
TRBJ2-5 - 14 - TRBV7-2 TGTGCCAGCAGCTTAGCTGGGGCCAGGGAGACCCAGTACTTC CASSLAGARETQYF
TRBJ2-5 few 15 - TRBV5-1 TGCGCCAGCAGCGCCTCAGGGTCTAGAGGGGAGACCCAGTACTTC CASSASGSRGETQYF
TRBJ1-5 once 14 TRBD1 TRBV12-5 TGTGCTAGTGGTTTGCAGGGGGTGAATCAGCCCCAGCATTTT CASGLQGVNQPQHF
TRBJ1-1 - 15 - TRBV19 TGTGCCAGTAGTATAATCGGGGGGCTGGGCACTGAAGCTTTCTTT CASSIIGGLGTEAFF
TRBJ2-2 few 13 - TRBV3-1/TRBV3-2 TGTGCCAGCAGCCAAGATTCTGGCGGGGAGCTGTTTTTT CASSQDSGGELFF